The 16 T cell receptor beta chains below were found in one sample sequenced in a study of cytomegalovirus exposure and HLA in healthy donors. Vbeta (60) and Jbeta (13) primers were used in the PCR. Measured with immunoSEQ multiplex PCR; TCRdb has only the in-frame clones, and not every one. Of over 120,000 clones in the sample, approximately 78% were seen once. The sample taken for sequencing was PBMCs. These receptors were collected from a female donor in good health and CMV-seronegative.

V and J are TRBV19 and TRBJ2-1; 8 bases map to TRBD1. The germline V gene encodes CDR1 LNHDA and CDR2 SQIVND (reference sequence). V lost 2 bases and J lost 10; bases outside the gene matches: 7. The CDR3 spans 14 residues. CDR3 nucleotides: TGTGCCAGTAGTATACAGGGGGCGCGAAGGGAGCAGTTCTTC. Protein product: CASSIQGARREQFF.

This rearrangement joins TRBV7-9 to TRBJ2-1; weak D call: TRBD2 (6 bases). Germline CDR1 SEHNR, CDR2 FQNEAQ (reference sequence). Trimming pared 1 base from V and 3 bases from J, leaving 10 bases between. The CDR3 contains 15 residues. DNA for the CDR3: TGTGCCAGCAGCTTAGAAGGGACTCACTACAATGAGCAGTTCTTC. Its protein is CASSLEGTHYNEQFF.

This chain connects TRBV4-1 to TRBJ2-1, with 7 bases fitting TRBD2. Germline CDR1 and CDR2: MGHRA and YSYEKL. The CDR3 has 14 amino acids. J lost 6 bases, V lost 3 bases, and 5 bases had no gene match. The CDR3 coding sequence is TGCGCCAGCAGCCACCCCCCGGGGGGCAATGAGCAGTTCTTC. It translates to CASSHPPGGNEQFF.

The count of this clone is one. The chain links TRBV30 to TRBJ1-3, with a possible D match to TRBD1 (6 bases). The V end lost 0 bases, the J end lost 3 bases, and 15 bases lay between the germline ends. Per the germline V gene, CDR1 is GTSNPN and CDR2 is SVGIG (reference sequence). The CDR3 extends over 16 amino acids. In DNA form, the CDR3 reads TGTGCCTGGAGTGTAGGGGGTGGCGGTTTTGGAAACACCATATATTTT. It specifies CAWSVGGGGFGNTIYF.

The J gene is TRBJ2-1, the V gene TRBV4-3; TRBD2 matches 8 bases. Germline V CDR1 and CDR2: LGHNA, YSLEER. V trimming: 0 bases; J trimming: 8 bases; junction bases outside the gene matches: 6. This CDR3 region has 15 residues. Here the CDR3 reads CASSQDTGGYYEQFF. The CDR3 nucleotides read TGCGCCAGCAGCCAAGATACGGGGGGGTACTATGAGCAGTTCTTC.

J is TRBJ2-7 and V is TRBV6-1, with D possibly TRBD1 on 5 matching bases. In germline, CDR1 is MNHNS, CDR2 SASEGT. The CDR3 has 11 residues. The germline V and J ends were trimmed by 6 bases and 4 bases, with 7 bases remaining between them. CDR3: CASRRGYEQYF. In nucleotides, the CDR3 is TGTGCCAGCAGAAGGGGATACGAGCAGTACTTC.

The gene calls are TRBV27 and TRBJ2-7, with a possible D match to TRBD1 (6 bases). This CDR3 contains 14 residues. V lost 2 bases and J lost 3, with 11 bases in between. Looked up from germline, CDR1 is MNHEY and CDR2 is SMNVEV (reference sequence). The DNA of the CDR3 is TGTGCCAGCAGTTTAATACAGGGCCACTACGAGCAGTACTTC. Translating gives CASSLIQGHYEQYF.

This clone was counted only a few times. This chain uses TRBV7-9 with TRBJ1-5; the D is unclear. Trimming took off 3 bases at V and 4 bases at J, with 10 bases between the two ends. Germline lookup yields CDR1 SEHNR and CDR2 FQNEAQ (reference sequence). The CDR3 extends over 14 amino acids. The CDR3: CASSLAGVNQPQHF. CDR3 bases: TGTGCCAGCAGCTTGGCAGGTGTAAATCAGCCCCAGCATTTT.

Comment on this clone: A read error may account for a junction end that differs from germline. CDR3 region: CASSDLDRVYGYPF. CDR3 in DNA: TGTGCCAGCAGTGATCTGGACAGGGTCTATGGCTACCCCTTC. The chain combines TRBV6-1 with TRBJ1-2; 8 bases are a match to TRBD1. Germline values: CDR1 MNHNS, CDR2 SASEGT. CDR3 size: 14 residues.

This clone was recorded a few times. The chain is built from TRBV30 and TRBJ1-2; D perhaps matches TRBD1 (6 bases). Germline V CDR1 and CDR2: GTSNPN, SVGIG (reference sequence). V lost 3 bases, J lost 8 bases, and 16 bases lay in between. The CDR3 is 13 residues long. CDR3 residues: CAWRLQGPGGYTF. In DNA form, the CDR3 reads TGTGCCTGGAGGTTACAGGGCCCTGGGGGCTACACCTTC. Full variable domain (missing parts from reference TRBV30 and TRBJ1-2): SQTIHQWPATLVQPVGSPLSLECTVEGTSNPNLYWYRQAAGRGLQLLFYSVGIGQISSEVPQNLSASRPQDRQFILSSKKLLLSDSGFYLCAWRLQGPGGYTFGSGTRLTVV.

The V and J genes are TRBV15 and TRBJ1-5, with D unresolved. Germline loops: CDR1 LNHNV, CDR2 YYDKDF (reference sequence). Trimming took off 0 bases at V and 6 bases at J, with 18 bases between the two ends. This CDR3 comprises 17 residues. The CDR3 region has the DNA TGTGCCACCAGCAGAGATTCCGGGTTTTTCGGCGGTCAGCCCCAGCATTTT. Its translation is CATSRDSGFFGGQPQHF. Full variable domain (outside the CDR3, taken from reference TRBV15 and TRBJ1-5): DAMVIQNPRYQVTQFGKPVTLSCSQTLNHNVMYWYQQKSSQAPKLLFHYYDKDFNNEADTPDNFQSRRPNTSFCFLDIRSPGLGDTAMYLCATSRDSGFFGGQPQHFGDGTRLSIL.

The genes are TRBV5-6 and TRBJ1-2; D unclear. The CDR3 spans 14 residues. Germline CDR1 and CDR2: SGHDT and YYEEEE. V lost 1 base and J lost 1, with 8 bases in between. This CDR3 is CASSLIRLNYGYTF. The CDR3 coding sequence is TGTGCCAGCAGCTTGATCCGACTTAACTATGGCTACACCTTC. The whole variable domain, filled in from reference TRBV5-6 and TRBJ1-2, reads DAGVTQSPTHLIKTRGQQVTLRCSPKSGHDTVSWYQQALGQGPQFIFQYYEEEERQRGNFPDRFSGHQFPNYSSELNVNALLLGDSALYLCASSLIRLNYGYTFGSGTRLTVV.

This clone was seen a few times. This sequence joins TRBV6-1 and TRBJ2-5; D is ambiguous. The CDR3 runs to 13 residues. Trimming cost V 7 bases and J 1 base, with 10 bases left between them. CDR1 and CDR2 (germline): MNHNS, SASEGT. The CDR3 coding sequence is TGTGCCAGCAAGAGACATTTCCAAGAGACCCAGTACTTC. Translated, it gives CASKRHFQETQYF.

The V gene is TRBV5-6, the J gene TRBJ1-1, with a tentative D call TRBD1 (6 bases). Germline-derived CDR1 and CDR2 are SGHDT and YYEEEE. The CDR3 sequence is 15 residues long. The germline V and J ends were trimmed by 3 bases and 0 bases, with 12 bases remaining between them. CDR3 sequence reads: CASSSLDRLNTEAFF. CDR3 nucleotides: TGTGCCAGCAGCTCTTTAGACAGGTTGAACACTGAAGCTTTCTTT.

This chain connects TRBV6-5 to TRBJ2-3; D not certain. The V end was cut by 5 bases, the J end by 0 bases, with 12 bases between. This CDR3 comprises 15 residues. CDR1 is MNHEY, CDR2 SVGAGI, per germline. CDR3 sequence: CASSKKRFSTDTQYF. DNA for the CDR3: TGTGCCAGCAGTAAAAAGAGATTTAGCACAGATACGCAGTATTTT.

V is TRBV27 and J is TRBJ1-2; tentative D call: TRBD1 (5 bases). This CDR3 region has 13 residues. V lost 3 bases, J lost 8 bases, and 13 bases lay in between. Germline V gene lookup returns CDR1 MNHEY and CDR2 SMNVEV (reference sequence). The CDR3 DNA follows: TGTGCCAGCAGTTTTGAAGGGGCTGGAGGCTACACCTTC. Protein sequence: CASSFEGAGGYTF.